This T cell receptor beta chain comes out of a study of vaccination effects on CD4 cells after COVID-19 (dated by TCRdb to between 2021 and 2024). The study in broad terms: Post-vaccine samples across the study were collected a median of 72 days after the second dose, with a range of 14 to 241. The study compared SARS-CoV-2 spike-specific CD4+ TCR repertoires before and after mRNA vaccination in COVID-19 convalescent patients and infection-naive vaccine recipients. A total of some eleven COVID-19 convalescent patients and several SARS-CoV-2-naive healthy vaccine recipients were included in the full study. In the study, cultures from other donors were sequenced using the Oncomine TCR Beta short-read assay on an Illumina iSeq 100.

Notes on this clone: Which antigen it targets is not known. No quality values exist for individual bases; no much larger clone is one base distant.

Here is what the overall study found, with its caveats: The study was limited by a small number of convalescent patients, and early post-infection timepoints were lacking. Marked clonal contraction was observed in both infection-induced and vaccine-induced clones at late post-vaccination timepoints, consistent with waning T cell responses. In healthy vaccine recipients, vaccine-induced clones were almost all SARS-CoV-2 mono-reactive, with only 1 of 255 being cross-reactive with common cold coronaviruses.

The trim is 1 base for V and 9 bases for J, with a gap of 13 bases between the germline ends. Per the germline V gene (reference sequence), SEHNR is the CDR1 and FQNEAQ is the CDR2. The CDR3 holds 14 amino acids from the cysteine to the phenylalanine. The sequence is cut down to CDR3 DNA, 42 bases in frame from base 1. The ViraFEST assay stimulated PBMC with viral peptide pools and then used TCR sequencing to identify antigen-specific CD4+ T cell clonotypes by expansion. After less than eleven days of culture, CD4+ T cells were isolated with the EasySep CD4+ T cell isolation kit. Each participant received two doses of an mRNA SARS-CoV-2 vaccine, either BNT162b2 or mRNA-1273. Healthy vaccine recipients had no prior SARS-CoV-2 infection, confirmed by negative nucleocapsid antibodies before and after vaccination. Over 1.5 million PBMC per well were cultured with about 10 ug/ml peptides in IMDM containing approximately 4.5% human AB serum, 10 IU/ml IL-2 and gentamicin. Half of the culture medium was replaced with fresh IL-2-containing medium on days 3 and 7. Unless noted otherwise, every peptide stimulation condition was cultured in triplicate wells. PBMC were separated from whole blood using Ficoll-Paque Plus gradient centrifugation and were then either cryopreserved at -140C or used fresh. The overlapping peptide pools covered the spike proteins of SARS-CoV-2 and of the common cold coronaviruses HCoV-NL63, HCoV-OC43 and HCoV-229E. The QIAamp micro DNA kit was used to extract genomic DNA from the cultured CD4+ T cells.

Library preparation was by the immunoSEQ multiplex PCR assay. DNA from the cultured, isolated CD4+ T cells was subjected to TCR beta CDR3 sequencing. In the source study's methods: Non-productive TCR sequences were removed and reads were trimmed to the CDR3 region, keeping CDR3s of at least 7 amino acids. The MANAFEST web app was used to pick out antigen-specific clonotypes by comparing their expansion in peptide wells with that in reference cultures. To be called positive, a clone needed expansion at FDR<0.05 compared with the reference and with all other wells, an odds ratio greater than 5, and a frequency greater than 0.1% in two replicate wells. Clonotypes significantly expanded in SARS-CoV-2 spike wells and in at least one common cold coronavirus spike condition were defined as cross-reactive. CDR3 similarity was assessed by Levenshtein distance with the stringdist R package, and unrooted trees were built with ape in R 3.6.1. The immuneACCESS repertoire file appears here via TCRdb, limited to in-frame rearrangements. These files lack a portion of the clones; in checked studies, under half of the deficit traces to unresolved V genes, and the cause of the others is not known. V, J and clone size are those of that table, while D and trimming were read from the DNA. The sample table contains about 32,000 clones; only one count was recorded for 55% to 75% of them. Approximately 12% of the sample is in the top ten clones.

The sequence was collected from a human donor who received a COVID-19 vaccine. Material: CD4+ T cells from PBMCs cultured with HCoV-229E spike peptides, obtained after COVID-19 vaccination. The intended sense of this specimen's cell subset or site label: HCoV-229E spike overlapping peptide pool stimulation. The rearranged segments are TRBV7-9 and TRBJ2-1, with TRBD2 perhaps the D gene, on 6 matching bases. The nucleotide sequence is given as TGTGCCAGCAGCTTAGAGGCGGGATCTATTGAGCAGTTCTTC. This sequence encodes CASSLEAGSIEQFF.